This TCR beta chain was identified in a study of cytotoxic CD8 clonotypes in ibrutinib-treated CLL. About the research overall: Within the patient group, about ten were relapsed/refractory and approximately 16 treatment-naive, and 17 were IGHV unmutated. On average, over 90,000 productive rearrangements and around 260,000 productive templates per sample. After a median of around 70 months, some 14 patients stayed remitted and approximately twelve progressed; responses had been partial in 24 and complete in 2.

Clones were sequenced by immunoSEQ multiplex PCR, and TCRdb holds only the in-frame ones, with some missing. The table lists about 160,000 clones, roughly 86% of them singletons. General study results and limits: In comparison with age-matched healthy donors, baseline clonality was higher and tracked circulating CD8+ T-cell counts.

CDR3 size: 17 residues. Germline CDR1 and CDR2: SGHVS and FNYEAQ. Trimming took 8 bases from V and 4 from J; bases not matched to a gene: 13. Notes on this clone: Its antigen is not known.

The chain couples TRBV7-6 to TRBJ2-1; TRBD2 aligns across 11 bases. The sample consisted of PBMCs, taken after 12 months of ibrutinib treatment. This receptor was obtained from a human donor with chronic lymphocytic leukemia. The CDR3 DNA reads TGTGCCAGCGGATCGCCATTTAGCGGGAGGGAGTACAATGAGCAGTTCTTC. Amino acids: CASGSPFSGREYNEQFF. Full variable domain (missing parts from reference TRBV7-6 and TRBJ2-1): GAGVSQSPRYKVTKRGQDVALRCDPISGHVSLYWYRQALGQGPEFLTYFNYEAQQDKSGLPNDRFSAERPEGSISTLTIQRTEQRDSAMYRCASGSPFSGREYNEQFFGPGTRLTVL.